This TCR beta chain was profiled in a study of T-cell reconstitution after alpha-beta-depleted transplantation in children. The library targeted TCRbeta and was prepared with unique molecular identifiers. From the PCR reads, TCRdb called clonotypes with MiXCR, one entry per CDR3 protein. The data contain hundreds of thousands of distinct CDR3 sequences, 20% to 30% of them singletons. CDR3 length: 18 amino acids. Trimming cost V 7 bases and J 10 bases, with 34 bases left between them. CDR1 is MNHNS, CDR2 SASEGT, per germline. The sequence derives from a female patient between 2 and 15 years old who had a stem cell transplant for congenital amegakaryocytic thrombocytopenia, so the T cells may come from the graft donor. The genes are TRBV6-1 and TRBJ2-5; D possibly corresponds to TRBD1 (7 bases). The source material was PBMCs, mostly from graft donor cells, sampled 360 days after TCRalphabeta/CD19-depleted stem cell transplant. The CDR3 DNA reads TGTGCCAGCACGAAGGGACAGCCGGGACTTCTAGGCCTGGGGGGCCAGTACTTC. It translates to CASTKGQPGLLGLGGQYF.